This T cell receptor (beta chain) stems from a study of blood T cell repertoires in COVID-19 (dated by TCRdb to the early 2020s). About the investigation overall: The collaborator samples originated in the United States, Italy and Spain and spanned the acute and convalescent phases of COVID-19. Where available, HLA class I and class II types were obtained from metadata supplied by the sample provider rather than from assay-based typing. The samples were drawn from two sources: the first 160 participants of the ongoing ImmuneRACE study, and 1,200 or so subjects contributed by 6 global collaborators. A de-identified subject ID, COVID-19 status, age in years and sex were almost always included in the sample metadata. The material from the prospective study consisted of cDNA or gDNA derived from T cells, B-cell-depleted T cells, or PBMCs. Deeply sampled blood TCRbeta repertoires from subjects exposed to, actively infected with, or recovered from COVID-19 were included in the dataset. The repertoires were released in a freely available public database meant as a resource for research on the immune response to SARS-CoV-2. General conclusions and limits of the study: How much clinical and demographic metadata was included differed by source and by participant, and the metadata was provided uncurated.

As to this clone: Its target antigen remains unknown. No much larger clonotype is one base removed from it; base qualities were not supplied.

V is reduced by 4 bases and J by 0 bases, leaving a spacing of 16 bases between them. CDR1 and CDR2 are read off the germline V gene as SGHVS and FQNEAQ. From cysteine to phenylalanine, the CDR3 is 17 amino acids long. This entry keeps only the CDR3 DNA: 51 bases, framed from base 1. Whole blood was collected in K2EDTA tubes by collaborating institutions according to the institutions' own protocols. For TCRbeta analysis, collaborators shipped samples as frozen whole blood, isolated PBMCs, or DNA extracted from either of those sample types. TCRbeta CDR3 regions were amplified from genomic DNA by means of the immunoSEQ Assay, a bias-controlled multiplex PCR. The authors processed their data as follows. Nucleated cell counts per sample were estimated from amplification of reference gene primers within the assay. To quantify the absolute abundance of each unique TCRbeta CDR3 rearrangement, sequence reads were collapsed and filtered. For each sample, productive Simpson clonality was calculated as the square root of Simpson's diversity index over productive rearrangements. TCRdb took over this immuneACCESS table, retaining in-frame rearrangements with V and J assigned. Such tables are incomplete; in checked studies, under half of the missing clones stem from an unresolved V gene, and the remainder is unexplained. That table gives V, J and clone size, and the DNA gave D and trimming. The sample profile shows 150,000 to 180,000 clones; approximately 80% of them were found once. The ten largest clones take up about 29% of the sample.

The chain couples TRBV7-8 to TRBJ1-3; there is no confident call for the D gene. The TCR originated in a woman in her sixties with acute or convalescent COVID-19. Input material: peripheral blood. The encoded CDR3 is CASSSYVAGNSGNTIYF. The DNA is as follows: TGTGCCAGCAGCTCCTACGTGGCGGGGAACTCTGGAAACACCATATATTTT.